These 27 T cell receptor beta chains share one sample of origin, sequenced in a study of identical twins. Each CDR3 protein gets one entry after TCRdb re-called the 5' RACE reads with MiXCR. This table has 240,000 or so distinct CDR3 sequences, roughly 7% appearing once. Separately, the same data were catalogued under a study of yellow fever vaccine responses in identical twins.

Source material: memory (CD45RO+) T cells sorted from blood. These receptors were taken from a woman in her late teens or twenties in good health.

This clonotype was recorded a few times. At one of its ends the junction is not consistent with the germline gene, which may arise from a read error. The CDR3 DNA follows: TGTACCAGCAGCTTCTTAGCGGGAGTTAACGAGCAGTACTTC. Its translation is CTSSFLAGVNEQYF. This chain connects TRBV5-5 to TRBJ2-7; 9 bases are a match to TRBD2. The CDR3 loop spans 14 amino acids. Germline V gene data show CDR1 as SGHKS and CDR2 as YYEKEE (reference sequence).

This clonotype came up many times. This rearrangement joins TRBV12-3 or TRBV12-4 to TRBJ2-7, with 10 bases identical to TRBD2. There are 14 residues in the CDR3. Trimming at V came to 10 bases and at J to 3 bases, leaving 9 bases not matched to a gene. The CDR3 bases are TGTGCCACCTCGATAGCGGGAGGTAGCTACGAGCAGTACTTC. As protein: CATSIAGGSYEQYF.

V usage is TRBV28 and J usage is TRBJ1-5; D is ambiguous. CDR1 is MDHEN and CDR2 is SYDVKM in the germline V gene. The V gene lost 3 bases and the J gene lost 2 bases, with 11 bases spanning the gap. This CDR3 has 15 residues. The CDR3 reads CASSFGGKGNQPQHF. CDR3 nucleotide sequence: TGTGCCAGCAGTTTCGGAGGGAAAGGCAATCAGCCCCAGCATTTT. The full variable domain, its missing parts supplied by reference TRBV28 and TRBJ1-5, is DVKVTQSSRYLVKRTGEKVFLECVQDMDHENMFWYRQDPGLGLRLIYFSYDVKMKEKGDIPEGYSVSREKKERFSLILESASTNQTSMYLCASSFGGKGNQPQHFGDGTRLSIL.

In its sample, this clonotype was seen many times. CDR3 protein: CASSPPGQGSYEQYV. DNA for the CDR3: TGTGCCAGCAGTCCCCCGGGACAGGGATCCTACGAGCAGTACGTC. The chain has TRBV11-2 and TRBJ2-7; 9 bases are shared with TRBD1. The V segment lost 6 bases and the J segment 1 base; nucleotides outside the gene matches: 7. The germline CDR1 and CDR2 sequences are SGHAT and FQNNGV. The CDR3 spans 15 residues.

In this sample, this clonotype turned up many times. The rearrangement uses TRBV20-1 and TRBJ2-3; D gene unclear. With 6 bases removed from V and 4 bases from J, the gap between germline ends came to 8 bases. The CDR3 is made up of 11 amino acids. Germline CDR1 reads DFQATT; CDR2 reads SNEGSKA (reference sequence). Here the CDR3 DNA reads TGCAGTGCCTCCGCCGCAGATACGCAGTATTTT. Protein product: CSASAADTQYF.

This clonotype was detected only a few times. V gene TRBV5-1 combines with J gene TRBJ2-3; no firm D call. The CDR3 spans 14 residues. Trimming shortened V by 0 bases and J by 2 bases, and 7 bases separated the two germline ends. Per germline, CDR1 SGHRS and CDR2 YFSETQ. DNA of the CDR3: TGCGCCAGCAGCTTGGGCGTTGTCACAGATACGCAGTATTTT. Encoded protein: CASSLGVVTDTQYF.

This clonotype appeared a few times. The CDR3 nucleotides are TGCGCCAGCAGCAGTCACAGGGGACATGAGCAGTTCTTC. Its translation: CASSSHRGHEQFF. V usage is TRBV5-1 and J usage is TRBJ2-1; 7 bases match TRBD1. The CDR3 is 13 amino acids. The germline CDR1 and CDR2 sequences are SGHRS and YFSETQ. Trimming cost V 4 bases and J 8 bases; bases outside gene matches: 6.

The rearrangement joins TRBV20-1 to TRBJ2-4; TRBD1 agrees at 7 bases. Germline loops: CDR1 DFQATT, CDR2 SNEGSKA (reference sequence). The CDR3 is 12 amino acids. The V gene end was trimmed by 4 bases and the J gene end by 12 bases; junction bases not matched to a gene: 9. This CDR3 reads CSATPGTVNQYF. DNA for the CDR3: TGCAGTGCTACCCCCGGGACAGTGAATCAGTACTTC.

This clonotype was picked up many times. The CDR3 DNA reads TGTGCCAGGGCACCATTGGAGGGAGACCCACCTTGGTACAATGAGCAGTTCTTC. It translates to CARAPLEGDPPWYNEQFF. The J gene is TRBJ2-1, the V gene TRBV12-3 or TRBV12-4, with a weak D call TRBD2 (6 bases). Trimming took off 9 bases at V and 4 bases at J, with 28 bases between the two ends. This CDR3 is built from 18 residues.

This clonotype came up a few times. The chain carries TRBV5-1 and TRBJ2-7, with D perhaps matching TRBD2 (5 bases). From germline, CDR1 is SGHRS and CDR2 YFSETQ. The CDR3 has 14 amino acids. V was shortened by 2 bases and J by 2 bases, with 11 bases between the two germline ends. The CDR3: CASSFRSGPYEQYF. The CDR3 DNA follows: TGCGCCAGCAGCTTTAGGAGCGGACCCTACGAGCAGTACTTC.

This chain uses TRBV6-1 with TRBJ2-7; 7 bases fit TRBD2. The CDR3 has 16 amino acids. V was clipped by 6 bases and J by 3 bases; unmatched bases: 14. CDR1 is MNHNS, CDR2 SASEGT, per germline. CDR3 DNA sequence: TGTGCCAGCAGCCTCGGGGGGTCCGGGGCCCGCTACGAGCAGTACTTC. Amino acids: CASSLGGSGARYEQYF.

The chain joins TRBV3-1 to TRBJ2-5, with D perhaps matching TRBD2 (5 bases). The CDR3 extends over 11 amino acids. From germline, CDR1 is LGHDT and CDR2 YNNKEL (reference sequence). V was cut by 8 bases and J by 7 bases, with 11 bases left in between. The CDR3 DNA is TGTGCCAGCGAGGGCCCGAGGACCCAGTACTTC. This gives the protein CASEGPRTQYF.

This clonotype was detected many times. The J gene is TRBJ2-1, the V gene TRBV10-3, with D unresolved. The CDR3 is 13 residues long. Germline CDR1 and CDR2: ENHRY and SYGVKD. Trimming pared 6 bases from V and 2 bases from J, leaving 8 bases between. The CDR3 nucleotides read TGTGCCATCAGGGCCGTTGCCTACAATGAGCAGTTCTTC. Amino acid sequence: CAIRAVAYNEQFF.

The V gene is TRBV3-1, the J gene TRBJ2-7, with TRBD1 identical over 8 bases. Trimming took 2 bases from V and 3 from J; bases not matched to a gene: 0. Germline V gene lookup returns CDR1 LGHDT and CDR2 YNNKEL (reference sequence). The CDR3 runs to 13 residues. CDR3 DNA: TGTGCCAGCAGCCAAACAGGGGGCTACGAGCAGTACGTC. This encodes CASSQTGGYEQYV.

This clonotype was counted ten times or more. The V gene is TRBV24-1, the J gene TRBJ2-2; unclear D gene. Germline values: CDR1 KGHDR, CDR2 SFDVKD. The CDR3 totals 16 residues. V was clipped by 5 bases and J by 2 bases, with 14 bases between them. The CDR3 region is CATSALGNTNTGELFF. CDR3 bases: TGTGCCACCAGTGCCCTAGGGAACACTAACACCGGGGAGCTGTTTTTT.

This clonotype has at least ten counts. The chain combines TRBV10-3 with TRBJ2-7; a weak D match, TRBD1 (5 bases). This CDR3 has 14 amino acids. Germline CDR1 and CDR2: ENHRY and SYGVKD. V lost 5 bases and J lost 3, with 14 bases in between. CDR3 sequence (DNA): TGTGCCATCAGTCCCGACAGCAGGAACTACGAGCAGTACGTC. Residues: CAISPDSRNYEQYV.

V is TRBV10-3 and J is TRBJ2-1; 7 bases agree with TRBD1. Trimming cost V 10 bases and J 2 bases; bases outside gene matches: 8. Germline CDR1 is ENHRY and CDR2 is SYGVKD. The CDR3 totals 14 residues. CDR3 region: CATAGQEAYNEQFF. The CDR3 nucleotides are TGTGCCACAGCAGGACAGGAGGCCTACAATGAGCAGTTCTTC.

Ten or more counts support this clonotype. The V and J genes are TRBV28 and TRBJ1-4; 9 nucleotides line up with TRBD1. The V and J ends lost 5 bases and 12 bases, in that order; junction bases with no gene match: 13. Looked up from germline, CDR1 is MDHEN and CDR2 is SYDVKM. The CDR3 has 15 residues. For the CDR3, the DNA is TGTGCCAGCAGTCCGACAGGGGGTACTTCCCGGGAACTGTTTTTT. This codes for CASSPTGGTSRELFF. The variable domain in full, with the rest retrieved from reference TRBV28 and TRBJ1-4, is DVKVTQSSRYLVKRTGEKVFLECVQDMDHENMFWYRQDPGLGLRLIYFSYDVKMKEKGDIPEGYSVSREKKERFSLILESASTNQTSMYLCASSPTGGTSRELFFGSGTQLSVL.

The sample holds a few counts of this clonotype. The rearrangement links TRBV5-1 to TRBJ2-1; no clear D. V shed 5 bases and J shed 3 bases, with 15 bases lying between them. The germline CDR1 and CDR2 sequences are SGHRS and YFSETQ. This CDR3 contains 15 residues. The CDR3 region is CASRSGRAGYNEQFF. CDR3 bases: TGCGCCAGCAGATCCGGTCGGGCCGGCTACAATGAGCAGTTCTTC.

This clonotype has more than one count but fewer than ten. The rearrangement uses TRBV20-1 and TRBJ2-1; 9 bases align to TRBD1. Germline V lookup: CDR1 DFQATT, CDR2 SNEGSKA (reference sequence). The CDR3 is 20 amino acids. After removal of 1 base from V and 8 bases from J, the junction contained 24 bases not matched to a gene. The CDR3 spells CSARGTGGEWVARLGDEQFF. As DNA, the CDR3 is TGCAGTGCTAGAGGTACAGGGGGCGAGTGGGTAGCTCGATTGGGCGATGAGCAGTTCTTC.

The sample holds a few counts of this clonotype. V usage is TRBV4-1 and J usage is TRBJ2-6; the match to TRBD1 covers 12 bases. Trimming took 1 base from V and 3 from J; bases not matched to a gene: 7. Germline CDR1 is MGHRA and CDR2 is YSYEKL. The CDR3 spans 19 residues. The CDR3 DNA reads as TGCGCCAGCAGCCAAGTACCGGGACAGGGGGCGCTTGGGGCCAACGTCCTGACTTTC. It specifies CASSQVPGQGALGANVLTF.

This clonotype showed up just a few times. CDR3 protein: CASSRQGSGGNEQFF. CDR3 in DNA: TGTGCCAGCAGCCGGCAAGGTAGCGGGGGGAATGAGCAGTTCTTC. V gene TRBV5-5 combines with J gene TRBJ2-1; 10 positions match TRBD2. Germline CDR1 is SGHKS and CDR2 is YYEKEE (reference sequence). V lost 4 bases to trimming and J lost 7 bases; unmatched junction nucleotides: 8. CDR3 length: 15 residues.

A few counts support this clonotype. The chain is built from TRBV25-1 and TRBJ1-1; D possibly corresponds to TRBD1 (6 bases). The V end lost 1 base, the J end lost 1 base, and 13 bases lay between the germline ends. Looked up from germline, CDR1 is MGHDK and CDR2 is SYGVNS. This CDR3 contains 16 residues. The CDR3 is CASSESSGAGNTEAFF. In DNA form, the CDR3 reads TGTGCCAGCAGTGAATCCTCAGGGGCCGGGAACACTGAAGCTTTCTTT.

This clonotype was counted ten times or more. The chain joins TRBV6-5 to TRBJ1-1; TRBD1 aligns across 7 bases. Germline CDR1 MNHEY, CDR2 SVGAGI. The V and J ends lost 2 bases and 11 bases, in that order; junction bases with no gene match: 8. This CDR3 contains 13 residues. The CDR3 sequence: CASSYAGTASAFF. CDR3 bases: TGTGCCAGCAGTTACGCAGGGACAGCCAGCGCTTTCTTT.

The table lists this clonotype with a few counts. The gene calls are TRBV5-4 and TRBJ2-7, with 7 bases aligning to TRBD2. CDR3 length: 14 residues. V dropped 4 bases and J dropped 5; count of bases not matched to a gene: 9. Germline V CDR1 and CDR2: SGHNT, YYREEE (reference sequence). CDR3 residues: CASSHQRDRDEQYF. CDR3 bases: TGTGCCAGCAGCCACCAGCGGGATCGGGACGAGCAGTACTTC.

This clonotype was counted only a few times. The rearrangement links TRBV28 to TRBJ2-2; 7 bases map to TRBD1. Germline CDR1 MDHEN, CDR2 SYDVKM. The CDR3 is 15 residues long. V lost 6 bases to trimming and J lost 6 bases; unmatched junction nucleotides: 10. The CDR3 reads CASRGGQKGAGELFF. CDR3 nucleotide sequence: TGTGCCAGCAGAGGGGGACAGAAGGGGGCCGGGGAGCTGTTTTTT. The whole variable domain, filled in from reference TRBV28 and TRBJ2-2, reads DVKVTQSSRYLVKRTGEKVFLECVQDMDHENMFWYRQDPGLGLRLIYFSYDVKMKEKGDIPEGYSVSREKKERFSLILESASTNQTSMYLCASRGGQKGAGELFFGEGSRLTVL.

V gene TRBV7-9 combines with J gene TRBJ2-3, with 10 bases fitting TRBD2. CDR3 size: 16 residues. CDR1 is SEHNR and CDR2 is FQNEAQ in the germline V gene (reference sequence). The J segment lost 4 bases and the V segment lost 6 bases, leaving 10 bases of the junction unmatched. CDR3 DNA sequence: TGTGCCAGCAGAAACCGAGCGGGGGGGCTGCCAGATACGCAGTATTTT. Amino acid sequence: CASRNRAGGLPDTQYF.